The 20 T cell receptor beta chains listed next were all sequenced from one sample in a study of T cells after somatic rescue of genetic block. Data came from immunoSEQ multiplex PCR; TCRdb stores just in-frame clones and leaves some out. The data contain 12,000 or so clones, about 71% of them seen just once; the ten biggest clones take up about an eighth. The sequencing input was peripheral blood mononuclear cells (PBMCs). Receptors originate from a boy aged 10-17 years.

A few counts support this clone. The chain carries TRBV10-3 and TRBJ2-7; D unresolved. This CDR3 has 12 amino acids. CDR1 ENHRY and CDR2 SYGVKD come from the germline V gene. V was clipped by 0 bases and J by 3 bases, with 3 bases between them. The CDR3 sequence: CAISESSYEQYF. CDR3 DNA sequence: TGTGCCATCAGTGAGTCAAGCTACGAGCAGTACTTC.

V is TRBV27 and J is TRBJ2-3; 7 bases align to TRBD2. The V and J ends lost 4 bases and 4 bases, in that order; junction bases with no gene match: 5. CDR1 is MNHEY, CDR2 SMNVEV, per germline (reference sequence). CDR3 size: 14 residues. DNA of the CDR3: TGTGCCAGCAGTTCCCGGACTAGATCAGATACGCAGTATTTT. Encoded protein: CASSSRTRSDTQYF.

CDR3 region: CASRDPRQAARNTEAFF. The CDR3 DNA sequence: TGTGCCAGCAGGGATCCGCGGCAGGCCGCTAGGAACACTGAAGCTTTCTTT. The V gene is TRBV5-4, the J gene TRBJ1-1; D gene uncertain. CDR1 is SGHNT, CDR2 YYREEE, per germline (reference sequence). V lost 5 bases to trimming and J lost 1 base, with 21 bases between them. The CDR3 has 17 amino acids.

This clone has a handful of counts. This chain connects TRBV7-9 to TRBJ2-1; D may correspond to TRBD1 or TRBD2 (6 bases each). Germline V lookup: CDR1 SEHNR, CDR2 FQNEAQ (reference sequence). Trimming took off 8 bases at V and 5 bases at J, with 19 bases between the two ends. The CDR3 has 15 amino acids. This CDR3 reads CASQEWGADDNEQFF. The CDR3 coding sequence is TGTGCCAGCCAGGAATGGGGGGCTGACGACAATGAGCAGTTCTTC.

V gene TRBV14 combines with J gene TRBJ1-1; possible D gene TRBD1, 6 bases. The CDR3 loop spans 14 amino acids. V was cut by 8 bases and J by 1 base, with 14 bases left in between. The germline CDR1 and CDR2 sequences are SGHDN and FVKESK. This CDR3 reads CASSSLQGNTEAFF. The CDR3 region has the DNA TGTGCCAGCTCTTCGTTACAGGGGAACACTGAAGCTTTCTTT.

The V gene is TRBV5-8, the J gene TRBJ2-7, with 13 bases fitting TRBD2. The CDR3 consists of 16 residues. Germline loops: CDR1 SGHTS, CDR2 YDEGEE. V lost 4 bases to trimming and J lost 5 bases; unmatched junction nucleotides: 9. The CDR3 sequence: CASSLLGLAGRDEQYF. DNA for the CDR3: TGTGCCAGCAGCCTATTGGGACTAGCGGGAAGGGACGAGCAGTACTTC. Full variable domain (rest looked up from reference TRBV5-8 and TRBJ2-7): EAGVTQSPTHLIKTRGQQATLRCSPISGHTSVYWYQQALGLGLQFLLWYDEGEERNRGNFPPRFSGRQFPNYSSELNVNALELEDSALYLCASSLLGLAGRDEQYFGPGTRLTVT.

The chain employs TRBV11-2 and TRBJ2-5, with D perhaps matching TRBD2 (5 bases). The CDR3 totals 14 residues. Germline V gene sequence: CDR1 SGHAT, CDR2 FQNNGV. With 3 bases removed from V and 6 bases from J, the gap between germline ends came to 14 bases. The CDR3 DNA reads as TGTGCCAGCAGCTTCCAGGTTGGGAGTAAGACCCAGTACTTC. Encoded protein: CASSFQVGSKTQYF.

This clone was seen only once. The J gene is TRBJ2-1, the V gene TRBV2, with TRBD2 matching 12 bases. Germline V gene lookup returns CDR1 SNHLY and CDR2 FYNNEI. After removal of 10 bases from V and 4 bases from J, the junction contained 8 bases not matched to a gene. The CDR3 is 15 residues long. CDR3 in DNA: TGTGCCACCGCTAGCGGGGGGGACTTATACAATGAGCAGTTCTTC. Translation gives CATASGGDLYNEQFF.

The rearrangement links TRBV27 to TRBJ2-1, with 9 bases identical to TRBD2. This CDR3 is built from 16 residues. Trimming at V came to 3 bases and at J to 6 bases, leaving 9 bases not matched to a gene. The germline V gene has CDR1 MNHEY and CDR2 SMNVEV (reference sequence). The CDR3 sequence: CASSFWASGDRNEQFF. CDR3 nucleotides: TGTGCCAGCAGTTTCTGGGCTAGCGGGGACCGCAATGAGCAGTTCTTC.

The CDR3 loop reads CASSPLGGRGNEQFF. Written as DNA, the CDR3 is TGTGCCAGCAGTCCACTTGGCGGGAGGGGTAATGAGCAGTTCTTC. The rearrangement links TRBV11-2 to TRBJ2-1; 9 nucleotides line up with TRBD2. The germline V gene encodes CDR1 SGHAT and CDR2 FQNNGV. The CDR3 contains 15 residues. The V segment lost 6 bases and the J segment 7 bases; nucleotides outside the gene matches: 10.

The V call is TRBV7-8, the J call TRBJ2-1; D possibly corresponds to TRBD1 (5 bases). CDR3 length: 15 residues. V was trimmed by 5 bases and J by 7 bases, leaving 18 bases between them. Germline V CDR1 and CDR2: SGHVS, FQNEAQ. In DNA form, the CDR3 reads TGTGCCAGCAGCCTAGGGGCAGCGCCTAGAAATGAGCAGTTCTTC. Translation: CASSLGAAPRNEQFF. Supplemented by reference TRBV7-8 and TRBJ2-1, the full variable domain reads GAGVSQSPRYKVAKRGQDVALRCDPISGHVSLFWYQQALGQGPEFLTYFQNEAQLDKSGLPSDRFFAERPEGSVSTLKIQRTQQEDSAVYLCASSLGAAPRNEQFFGPGTRLTVL.

The V gene is TRBV30, the J gene TRBJ2-2; D is unclear. The V gene lost 8 bases and the J gene lost 7 bases, with 17 bases spanning the gap. Germline V lookup: CDR1 GTSNPN, CDR2 SVGIG (reference sequence). This CDR3 has 13 amino acids. In DNA, the CDR3 is TGTGCCCTGACGGGTCTCCCGGACGGGGAGCTGTTTTTT. Amino acids: CALTGLPDGELFF.

V gene TRBV2 combines with J gene TRBJ2-2; D is perhaps TRBD1 or TRBD2 (6 bases each). The CDR3 is 15 residues long. V dropped 6 bases and J dropped 5 bases, with 16 bases sitting between them. The germline CDR1 and CDR2 sequences are SNHLY and FYNNEI. The CDR3 nucleotides read TGTGCCAGCAGCGTCGTACAGGGAGGTACCGGGGAGCTGTTTTTT. It encodes CASSVVQGGTGELFF. Full variable domain (rest looked up from reference TRBV2 and TRBJ2-2): EPEVTQTPSHQVTQMGQEVILRCVPISNHLYFYWYRQILGQKVEFLVSFYNNEISEKSEIFDDQFSVERPDGSNFTLKIRSTKLEDSAMYFCASSVVQGGTGELFFGEGSRLTVL.

V usage is TRBV5-4 and J usage is TRBJ1-4, with D perhaps TRBD1 (5 bases). This CDR3 has 15 residues. The V and J ends lost 1 base and 2 bases respectively, with 9 bases between them. Germline CDR1 is SGHNT and CDR2 is YYREEE (reference sequence). In nucleotides, the CDR3 is TGTGCCAGCAGCTTGACGGGGGGGACTAATGAAAAACTGTTTTTT. This codes for CASSLTGGTNEKLFF.

The rearrangement uses TRBV5-5 and TRBJ2-1; 8 bases fit TRBD1. The CDR3 length is 18 residues. V dropped 3 bases and J dropped 6; count of bases not matched to a gene: 17. Germline V gene data show CDR1 as SGHKS and CDR2 as YYEKEE (reference sequence). CDR3 nucleotides: TGTGCCAGCAGCTCCAGGGGGCTAACCTTAAACCCGATCAATGAGCAGTTCTTC. Residues: CASSSRGLTLNPINEQFF.

In DNA, the CDR3 is TGTGCCAGCAGCCCCGCGCAGGGGGTCGAGCAGTACTTC. Translating it yields CASSPAQGVEQYF. The chain has TRBV11-3 and TRBJ2-7; 7 positions agree with TRBD1. V trimming: 5 bases; J trimming: 6 bases; junction bases outside the gene matches: 7. This CDR3 spans 13 amino acids. Germline CDR1 is SGHNT and CDR2 is YENEEA.

This clone has a handful of counts. J is TRBJ1-6 and V is TRBV28, with no clear D. Germline V gene lookup returns CDR1 MDHEN and CDR2 SYDVKM. The length of the CDR3 is 16 residues. Trimming removed 6 bases from V and 7 bases from J, with 19 bases in between. CDR3 loop: CASRLPYDLLNSPLHF. The CDR3 region has the DNA TGTGCCAGCAGACTCCCCTACGACCTACTCAATTCACCCCTCCACTTT.

The V and J genes are TRBV19 and TRBJ1-1; D remains ambiguous. The V and J ends lost 0 bases and 0 bases respectively, with 8 bases between them. The CDR3 has 15 residues. Germline CDR1 is LNHDA and CDR2 is SQIVND (reference sequence). CDR3 nucleotides: TGTGCCAGTAGTATAGATCGGACTATGAACACTGAAGCTTTCTTT. It is translated as CASSIDRTMNTEAFF. Combining the CDR3 with reference TRBV19 and TRBJ1-1 gives the whole variable domain DGGITQSPKYLFRKEGQNVTLSCEQNLNHDAMYWYRQDPGQGLRLIYYSQIVNDFQKGDIAEGYSVSREKKESFPLTVTSAQKNPTAFYLCASSIDRTMNTEAFFGQGTRLTVV.

CDR3 bases: TGCGCCAGCAGCTTGGGGACAGGGAAAAACATTCAGTACTTC. Translating gives CASSLGTGKNIQYF. The rearrangement links TRBV5-1 to TRBJ2-4, with 8 nucleotides matching TRBD1. CDR3 length: 14 residues. Germline V gene lookup returns CDR1 SGHRS and CDR2 YFSETQ. With 0 bases clipped from V and 4 bases from J, the junction kept 0 bases outside the gene matches.

This clone was seen a single time. The chain uses TRBV5-6 and TRBJ2-1; perhaps TRBD1 as D (6 bases). Germline assignment: CDR1 SGHDT and CDR2 YYEEEE. The CDR3 has 15 amino acids. V was shortened by 7 bases and J by 0 bases, with 14 bases between the two germline ends. The CDR3 bases are TGTGCCAGCCTTTGGGGGCAGAGCTCCTACAATGAGCAGTTCTTC. Amino acid sequence: CASLWGQSSYNEQFF.